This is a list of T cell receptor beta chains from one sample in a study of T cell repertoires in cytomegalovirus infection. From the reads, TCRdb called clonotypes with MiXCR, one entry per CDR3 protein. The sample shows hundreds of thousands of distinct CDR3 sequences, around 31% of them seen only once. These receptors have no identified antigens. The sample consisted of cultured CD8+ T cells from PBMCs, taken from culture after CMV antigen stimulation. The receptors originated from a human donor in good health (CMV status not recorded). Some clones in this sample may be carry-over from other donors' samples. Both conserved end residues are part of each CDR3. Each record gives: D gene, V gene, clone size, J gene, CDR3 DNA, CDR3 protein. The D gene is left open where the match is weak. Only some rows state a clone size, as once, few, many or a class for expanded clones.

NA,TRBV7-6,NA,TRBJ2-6,TGTGCCAGCAGCTTAGGCTGGGACGGGGTCTCTGGGGCCAACGTCCTGACTTTC,CASSLGWDGVSGANVLTF
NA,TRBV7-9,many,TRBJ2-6,TGTGCCAGCAGCCCCCTGGCAGGGGAGGGCTCTGGGGCCAACGTCCTGACTTTC,CASSPLAGEGSGANVLTF
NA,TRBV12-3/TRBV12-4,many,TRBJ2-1,TGTGCCAGCAGGGAGACTTGGAATGAGCAGTTCTTC,CASRETWNEQFF
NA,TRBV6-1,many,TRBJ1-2,TGTGCCAGCAGTGCCGACCGGGGCAGGGATATTGGTGGCTACACCTTC,CASSADRGRDIGGYTF
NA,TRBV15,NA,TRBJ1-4,TGTGCCACCAGCAGAGACCGGGCCAATTCACAAAAACTGTTTTTT,CATSRDRANSQKLFF
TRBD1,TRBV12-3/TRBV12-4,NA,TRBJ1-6,TGTGCCAGCAGTTTAGGCCCGGGACAGGGGGATTCACCCCTCCACTTT,CASSLGPGQGDSPLHF
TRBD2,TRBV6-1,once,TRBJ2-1,TGTGCCAGCAGCCCGTTAGGCGGGGGGGCTAATGAGCAGTTCTTC,CASSPLGGGANEQFF
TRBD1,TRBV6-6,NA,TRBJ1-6,TGTGCCAGCAGATGGGACAGTGGCTCACCCCTCCACTTT,CASRWDSGSPLHF
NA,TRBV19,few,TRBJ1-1,TGTGCCAGTAGTGCCGACAGCCACCCCGGGGCTTTCTTT,CASSADSHPGAFF
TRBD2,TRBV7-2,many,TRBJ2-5,TGTGCCAGCAGCTTAAGGGTCGCTAGCGGGGGTTTCTCGGAGACCCAGTACTTC,CASSLRVASGGFSETQYF
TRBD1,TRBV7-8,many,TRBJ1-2,TGTGCCAGCAGCTTCCGGGACAGAACCAATGGCTACACCTTC,CASSFRDRTNGYTF
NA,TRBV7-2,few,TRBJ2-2,TGTGCCAGCAGCTTAACCCCCCCGGTCGCCGGGGAGCTGTTTTTT,CASSLTPPVAGELFF
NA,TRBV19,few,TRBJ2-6,TGTGCCAGTAGTATCACCTCTGGGGCCAACGTCCTGACTTTC,CASSITSGANVLTF
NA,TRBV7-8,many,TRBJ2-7,TGTGCCAGCAGCTTAGGACAGGCCCCCCGGGGCGAGCAGTACTTC,CASSLGQAPRGEQYF
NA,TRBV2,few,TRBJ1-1,TGTGCCAGCAGTGTTCTGGGAGGGAACACTGAAGCTTTCTTT,CASSVLGGNTEAFF
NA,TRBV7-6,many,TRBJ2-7,TGTGCCAGCAGCTGGGGGCGGGCCTACGAGCAGTACTTC,CASSWGRAYEQYF
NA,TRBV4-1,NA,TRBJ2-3,TGCGCCAGCAGCCAAGCTCTAGGAGATACGCAGTATTTT,CASSQALGDTQYF
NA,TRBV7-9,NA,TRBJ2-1,TGTGCCAGCAGAGCCGGGGTATCCTACAATGAGCAGTTCTTC,CASRAGVSYNEQFF
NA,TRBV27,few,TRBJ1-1,TGTGCCAGCAGTCCCAAGGGGGGGTGGAACACTGAAGCTTTCTTT,CASSPKGGWNTEAFF
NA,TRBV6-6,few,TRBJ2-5,TGTGCCAGCAGTTTACTCTTCCCAGGGGGGAGAGAGACCCAGTACTTC,CASSLLFPGGRETQYF
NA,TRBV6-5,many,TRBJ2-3,TGTGCCAGCAGTTACTTTTCTGTCCCCCCAGGCCCCACAGATACGCAGTATTTT,CASSYFSVPPGPTDTQYF
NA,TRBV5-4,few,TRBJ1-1,TGTGCCAGCAGCTTGGGAGGGGCTGGGGCCACTGAAGCTTTCTTT,CASSLGGAGATEAFF